The rows below give T cell receptor beta chains drawn from one sample of a study of CD8+CD57+ T cells in acquired aplastic anemia. MiXCR, applied by TCRdb to the reads, yields one record per CDR3 protein. Here the sample spans around 200,000 distinct CDR3 sequences, 55% to 65% being singletons. The sequenced sample consisted of sorted CD4+, CD8+, or CD8+CD57+ T cells (not recorded which) from PBMCs. The source of these receptors is a human donor with aplastic anemia. Each CDR3 is given with its conserved first and last residue. D genes are given only for firm matches. Clone size is stated in some rows and not others, as once, few, many or a class when expanded.

d_call,clone_size,j_call,v_call,cdr3_aa,cdr3_nt
TRBD1,-,TRBJ2-7,TRBV7-8,CASSLGLQGVYGEQYF,TGTGCCAGCAGCTTAGGGTTACAGGGGGTTTATGGCGAGCAGTACTTC
-,few,TRBJ1-1,TRBV15,CATSSTPGQVFGAFF,TGTGCCACCAGCAGTACACCGGGACAAGTGTTTGGAGCTTTCTTT
TRBD2,-,TRBJ2-2,TRBV14,CASSVAGGTTGELFF,TGTGCCAGCAGTGTGGCGGGGGGAACCACCGGGGAGCTGTTTTTT
TRBD1,-,TRBJ1-6,TRBV10-3,CAISESGTGAGSPLHF,TGTGCCATCAGTGAGTCAGGGACAGGGGCGGGATCACCCCTCCACTTT
-,many,TRBJ1-1,TRBV7-6,CASSSGIGTEAFF,TGTGCCAGCAGCTCCGGAATCGGCACTGAAGCTTTCTTT
-,many,TRBJ2-2,TRBV9,CASSVERGSNTGELFF,TGTGCCAGCAGCGTAGAACGCGGGTCGAACACCGGGGAGCTGTTTTTT
-,-,TRBJ1-4,TRBV5-6,CASSLPGLNEKLFF,TGTGCCAGCAGTTTGCCGGGCCTTAATGAAAAACTGTTTTTT
-,-,TRBJ2-2,TRBV25-1,CASSYPRLRGIAGELFF,TGTGCCAGCAGCTACCCACGACTAAGGGGGATCGCCGGGGAGCTGTTTTTT
-,-,TRBJ1-3,TRBV20-1,CSARDQITGNTIYF,TGCAGTGCTAGAGATCAGATTACTGGAAACACCATATATTTT
-,many,TRBJ2-1,TRBV11-2,CASRDSTGSSYNEQFF,TGTGCCAGCAGGGACAGTACAGGGTCATCCTACAATGAGCAGTTCTTC
-,-,TRBJ2-3,TRBV24-1,CATRDSDTQYF,TGTGCCACCAGGGATAGTGATACGCAGTATTTT
TRBD1,-,TRBJ1-5,TRBV12-3/TRBV12-4,CASSQTGSNQPQHF,TGTGCCAGCAGCCAGACAGGGAGCAATCAGCCCCAGCATTTT
TRBD1,few,TRBJ1-2,TRBV10-3,CAISVGTGSNYGYTF,TGTGCCATCAGTGTTGGGACAGGGAGTAACTATGGCTACACCTTC
-,-,TRBJ2-6,TRBV19,CASLTLSGANVLTF,TGTGCCAGCCTGACACTTTCTGGGGCCAACGTCCTGACTTTC
TRBD1,-,TRBJ2-3,TRBV5-8,CASSLGTGFTDTQYF,TGTGCCAGCAGCTTGGGGACAGGGTTCACAGATACGCAGTATTTT
-,-,TRBJ2-7,TRBV24-1,CATSDLSGGQYF,TGTGCCACCAGTGATCTATCCGGGGGGCAGTACTTC
-,-,TRBJ2-3,TRBV7-2,CASSPGQLIFTDTQYF,TGTGCCAGCAGCCCAGGACAGCTCATATTCACAGATACGCAGTATTTT
-,many,TRBJ1-2,TRBV4-1,CASSQGFGLPEYGYTF,TGCGCCAGCAGCCAAGGATTCGGTCTCCCGGAATATGGCTACACCTTC
TRBD1,many,TRBJ1-2,TRBV29-1,CSDRQGMNGYTF,TGCAGCGACCGACAGGGTATGAATGGCTACACCTTC
TRBD1,-,TRBJ2-7,TRBV20-1,CSAPDRHYEQYF,TGCAGTGCTCCGGACAGGCACTACGAGCAGTACTTC
-,-,TRBJ1-5,TRBV15,CATRGGETAGNQPQHF,TGTGCCACCAGGGGAGGGGAAACAGCTGGCAATCAGCCCCAGCATTTT
-,-,TRBJ2-7,TRBV7-8,CASSSRWDGGREQYF,TGTGCCAGCAGCTCCCGCTGGGACGGGGGACGCGAGCAGTACTTC
-,once,TRBJ2-1,TRBV7-9,CASSLTEGRIYNEQFF,TGTGCCAGCAGCTTAACTGAGGGACGTATATACAATGAGCAGTTCTTC
-,-,TRBJ2-2,TRBV7-9,CASRVGQGVNTGELFF,TGTGCCAGCAGGGTGGGTCAAGGGGTCAACACCGGGGAGCTGTTTTTT
TRBD1,-,TRBJ2-5,TRBV5-4,CASSSLGQGIGETQYF,TGTGCCAGCAGCAGCCTGGGACAGGGTATCGGGGAGACCCAGTACTTC
-,-,TRBJ2-3,TRBV5-1,CASSPGRRPTDTQYF,TGCGCCAGCAGCCCTGGCAGGCGACCCACAGATACGCAGTATTTT
-,-,TRBJ1-4,TRBV19,CASSTHRAKLFF,TGTGCCAGTAGTACCCACAGGGCCAAACTGTTTTTT
-,once,TRBJ2-7,TRBV29-1,CSGEGTRAGGEQYF,TGCAGCGGTGAAGGGACGAGGGCGGGTGGCGAGCAGTACTTC
TRBD2,once,TRBJ2-3,TRBV2,CASSEDLGGADTQYF,TGTGCCAGCAGTGAAGATTTGGGGGGGGCAGATACGCAGTATTTT
-,-,TRBJ1-1,TRBV3-1,CASSRGGSTEAFF,TGTGCCAGCAGCCGCGGGGGAAGCACTGAAGCTTTCTTT
-,-,TRBJ1-6,TRBV10-3,CAIGAGNNSPLHF,TGTGCCATCGGGGCAGGGAATAATTCACCCCTCCACTTT
TRBD1,-,TRBJ1-1,TRBV6-5,CASSYGDRGTEAFF,TGTGCCAGCAGTTACGGGGACAGGGGCACTGAAGCTTTCTTT
-,-,TRBJ2-1,TRBV19,CASSVLMGASNEQFF,TGTGCCAGTAGTGTCCTGATGGGGGCATCCAATGAGCAGTTCTTC
-,-,TRBJ1-1,TRBV20-1,CSASAGRVNTEAFF,TGCAGTGCTAGTGCGGGCAGGGTCAACACTGAAGCTTTCTTT
-,-,TRBJ1-6,TRBV7-9,CASGTSSYNSPLHF,TGTGCCAGCGGCACGAGCTCCTATAATTCACCCCTCCACTTT
TRBD1,-,TRBJ2-7,TRBV20-1,CSAGDRGGEQYF,TGCAGTGCTGGGGACAGGGGAGGCGAGCAGTACTTC
-,-,TRBJ1-2,TRBV5-1,CASNLERGYGYTF,TGCGCCAGCAACTTGGAGCGTGGGTATGGCTACACCTTC
-,few,TRBJ2-1,TRBV7-6,CASSLGLASNEQFF,TGTGCCAGCAGCTTAGGCCTAGCAAGCAATGAGCAGTTCTTC
-,-,TRBJ1-1,TRBV9,CASSLGGGNTEAFF,TGTGCCAGCAGTCTTGGTGGGGGGAACACTGAAGCTTTCTTT
-,-,TRBJ2-7,TRBV2,CASSQDLCEQYF,TGTGCCAGCAGTCAAGATTTATGCGAGCAGTACTTC
-,-,TRBJ1-6,TRBV19,CASSDNRADNSPLHF,TGTGCCAGTAGCGACAACAGGGCGGATAATTCACCCCTCCACTTT
TRBD1,-,TRBJ1-2,TRBV6-5,CASTLTGGWYGYTF,TGTGCCAGCACCTTGACAGGGGGATGGTATGGCTACACCTTC
-,-,TRBJ2-7,TRBV20-1,CSAGGKHSSYNEQYF,TGCAGTGCTGGAGGGAAGCATAGCTCCTACAATGAGCAGTACTTC
-,-,TRBJ1-6,TRBV25-1,CASSQARGGNSPLHF,TGTGCCAGCAGCCAAGCTCGGGGGGGGAATTCACCCCTCCACTTT
-,-,TRBJ1-2,TRBV29-1,CSVEGSNGYTF,TGCAGCGTTGAAGGATCCAATGGCTACACCTTC
-,-,TRBJ2-7,TRBV28,CAISALPRGGEQYF,TGTGCCATCAGTGCGTTACCTAGGGGAGGCGAGCAGTACTTC
-,-,TRBJ2-7,TRBV7-3,CASSPLGGDEQYF,TGTGCCAGCAGCCCCTTGGGGGGCGACGAGCAGTACTTC